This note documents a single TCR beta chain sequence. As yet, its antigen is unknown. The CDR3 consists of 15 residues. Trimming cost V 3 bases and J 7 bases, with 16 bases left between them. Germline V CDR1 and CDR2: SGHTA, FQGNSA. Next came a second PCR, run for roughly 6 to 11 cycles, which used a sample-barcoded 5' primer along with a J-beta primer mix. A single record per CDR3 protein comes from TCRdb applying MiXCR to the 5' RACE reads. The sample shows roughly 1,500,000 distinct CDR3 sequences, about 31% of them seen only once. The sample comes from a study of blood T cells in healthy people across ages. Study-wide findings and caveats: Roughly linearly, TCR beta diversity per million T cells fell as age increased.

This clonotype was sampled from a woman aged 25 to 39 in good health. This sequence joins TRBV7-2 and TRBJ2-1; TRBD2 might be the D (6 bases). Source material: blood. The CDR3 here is CASSFGSPGGNEQFF. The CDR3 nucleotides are TGTGCCAGCAGCTTCGGGAGTCCCGGAGGTAATGAGCAGTTCTTC.